These T cell receptor beta chains were read from a single sample in a study of shared clonotypes between healthy human individuals. Repertoires were generated with immunoSEQ multiplex PCR, while TCRdb's copy carries only in-frame clones and drops some. The sample shows 2.3 million or so clones, just over 90% of them seen only once. The source material was naive CD4+ T cells from PBMCs. The receptors were sampled from a man aged 18 to 29 in good health. Some clones in this sample may be carry-over from other donors' samples. CDR3s include the opening cysteine and the closing phenylalanine or tryptophan. Fields, in order: V gene, clone size, J gene, D gene, CDR3 length, CDR3 protein, CDR3 DNA. A D gene is named only where the DNA matches it firmly. Size is omitted from some rows. Given values are once, few, many or a class for expanded clones.

TRBV10-2	-	TRBJ2-7	TRBD2	14	CASRGTSGSYEQYF	TGCGCCAGCAGAGGGACTAGCGGGTCCTACGAGCAGTACTTC
TRBV4-1	-	TRBJ1-1	-	15	CASSQVTSGQSGAFF	TGCGCCAGCAGCCAAGTGACCTCAGGGCAAAGTGGGGCTTTCTTT
TRBV6-5	-	TRBJ1-2	TRBD1	13	CASSQTGDLGYTF	TGTGCCAGCAGTCAGACAGGGGATCTTGGCTACACCTTC
TRBV5-6	-	TRBJ2-5	TRBD1	16	CASSSGTGSRQETQYF	TGTGCCAGCAGTTCCGGGACAGGGAGCCGCCAAGAGACCCAGTACTTC
TRBV5-1	-	TRBJ2-3	-	13	CASSLDGPDTQYF	TGCGCCAGCAGCTTGGATGGCCCAGATACGCAGTATTTT
TRBV5-1	-	TRBJ2-1	-	16	CASSLVVGSSYNEQFF	TGCGCCAGCAGCTTGGTCGTTGGGAGCTCCTACAATGAGCAGTTCTTC
TRBV7-3	-	TRBJ1-1	-	13	CASSSGPGTEAFF	TGTGCCAGCAGCTCGGGACCTGGGACTGAAGCTTTCTTT
TRBV28	-	TRBJ1-2	TRBD1	14	CASSEVGQGYGYTF	TGTGCCAGCAGTGAAGTTGGACAGGGCTATGGCTACACCTTC
TRBV10-1	-	TRBJ2-2	-	13	CASSEFTTGELFF	TGCGCCAGCAGTGAGTTTACCACCGGGGAGCTGTTTTTT
TRBV11-2	-	TRBJ2-7	-	18	CASSLDAGEWGGAYEQYF	TGTGCCAGCAGCTTAGATGCCGGGGAATGGGGGGGCGCCTACGAGCAGTACTTC
TRBV19	-	TRBJ1-3	-	16	CASSIGSVIGGNTIYF	TGTGCCAGTAGTATAGGATCTGTTATTGGCGGAAACACCATATATTTT
TRBV2	-	TRBJ2-1	-	14	CASMNRAAIGEQFF	TGTGCCAGCATGAACAGGGCGGCTATCGGTGAGCAGTTCTTC
TRBV5-1	-	TRBJ2-5	-	14	CASSLAESGETQYF	TGCGCCAGCAGCTTGGCGGAAAGCGGCGAGACCCAGTACTTC
TRBV29-1	-	TRBJ2-1	TRBD1	16	CSVGPGGASKYNEQFF	TGCAGCGTTGGGCCAGGGGGAGCTTCAAAGTACAATGAGCAGTTCTTC
TRBV19	-	TRBJ2-7	-	15	CASSIQRQAPYEQYF	TGTGCCAGTAGTATCCAGCGACAGGCCCCGTACGAGCAGTACTTC
TRBV5-1	-	TRBJ2-5	-	12	CASSVQGETQYF	TGCGCCAGCAGCGTCCAGGGGGAGACCCAGTACTTC
TRBV5-6	once	TRBJ2-3	-	14	CASARVRETDTQYF	TGTGCCAGCGCCCGGGTCAGGGAGACAGATACGCAGTATTTT
TRBV29-1	-	TRBJ1-1	-	13	CSVGRTGGTEAFF	TGCAGCGTTGGCCGAACGGGGGGGACTGAAGCTTTCTTT
TRBV7-3	-	TRBJ2-5	TRBD2	13	CASSLLLAGEKYF	TGTGCCAGCAGCTTATTACTAGCGGGAGAAAAGTACTTC
TRBV7-9	-	TRBJ1-2	-	11	CASTRIHGYTF	TGTGCCAGCACTAGAATCCATGGCTACACCTTC
TRBV7-3	-	TRBJ2-1	TRBD1	16	CASSSAPGQERNEQFF	TGTGCCAGCAGCTCCGCCCCGGGACAGGAACGCAATGAGCAGTTCTTC
TRBV19	few	TRBJ1-1	-	13	CASSIWVNTEAFF	TGTGCCAGTAGTATCTGGGTGAACACTGAAGCTTTCTTT
TRBV28	-	TRBJ2-3	TRBD2	17	CASSLWGSGRGADTQYF	TGTGCCAGCAGTTTATGGGGTAGCGGGAGAGGCGCAGATACGCAGTATTTT
TRBV27	-	TRBJ2-5	-	15	CASSLSKVVGETQYF	TGTGCCAGCAGTTTATCGAAGGTAGTAGGGGAGACCCAGTACTTC
TRBV9	-	TRBJ2-2	TRBD1	16	CASSLRQGTDPGELFF	TGTGCCAGCAGCCTTCGACAGGGCACGGATCCCGGGGAGCTGTTTTTT
TRBV6-6	-	TRBJ1-3	-	15	CASSKQGSAGNTIYF	TGTGCCAGCAGCAAGCAGGGCTCCGCTGGAAACACCATATATTTT
TRBV27	-	TRBJ1-1	-	15	CASSIRPGTNTEAFF	TGTGCCAGCAGTATTAGGCCGGGGACGAACACTGAAGCTTTCTTT
TRBV5-1	-	TRBJ2-3	-	14	CASSPGRITDTQYF	TGCGCCAGCAGCCCCGGGAGAATCACAGATACGCAGTATTTT
TRBV9	-	TRBJ1-2	TRBD1	14	CASSAGQGLYGYTF	TGTGCCAGCAGCGCGGGACAGGGCTTGTATGGCTACACCTTC
TRBV28	-	TRBJ2-7	TRBD2	14	CASMSGRFAYEQYF	TGTGCCAGCATGAGCGGGAGGTTCGCCTACGAGCAGTACTTC
TRBV28	-	TRBJ2-7	-	16	CASSLIIGQGSYEQYF	TGTGCCAGCAGTTTAATCATCGGGCAGGGATCGTACGAGCAGTACTTC
TRBV7-8	-	TRBJ2-5	TRBD2	14	CASSGLAGQETQYF	TGTGCCAGCAGCGGGCTAGCGGGGCAAGAGACCCAGTACTTC
TRBV7-9	-	TRBJ2-3	TRBD2	17	CASSLVLAGDIPDTQYF	TGTGCCAGCAGCTTAGTCCTAGCGGGAGATATCCCAGATACGCAGTATTTT
TRBV7-3	-	TRBJ2-7	-	13	CASSPQAGDEQYF	TGTGCCAGCAGCCCTCAGGCGGGTGACGAGCAGTACTTC
TRBV5-4	-	TRBJ2-3	-	16	CASSYPRGSGTDTQYF	TGTGCCAGCAGCTACCCAAGGGGGTCGGGCACAGATACGCAGTATTTT
TRBV5-4	-	TRBJ1-2	TRBD1	15	CASSLPGTGLSGYTF	TGTGCCAGCAGCTTACCCGGGACAGGGCTGTCTGGCTACACCTTC
TRBV10-3	-	TRBJ2-1	TRBD2	14	CAIRTPGLTIEQFF	TGTGCCATCAGAACCCCGGGACTAACCATTGAGCAGTTCTTC
TRBV18	-	TRBJ2-5	-	14	CASSPSRGEETQYF	TGTGCCAGCTCACCCTCGAGGGGCGAGGAGACCCAGTACTTC
TRBV7-8	-	TRBJ2-3	-	12	CASSLASDTQYF	TGTGCCAGCAGCTTAGCATCCGATACGCAGTATTTT
TRBV2	-	TRBJ1-1	-	13	CASREVGSTEAFF	TGTGCCAGCAGGGAGGTGGGGAGCACTGAAGCTTTCTTT
TRBV7-3	once	TRBJ2-3	-	14	CASSFEGGTDTQYF	TGTGCCAGCAGCTTTGAAGGCGGGACAGATACGCAGTATTTT
TRBV5-4	-	TRBJ2-7	-	14	CASSPGAGAFGQYF	TGTGCCAGCAGCCCGGGGGCAGGGGCCTTTGGGCAGTACTTC
TRBV7-9	-	TRBJ1-4	-	11	CASSPGEKLFF	TGTGCCAGCAGCCCGGGGGAAAAACTGTTTTTT
TRBV18	-	TRBJ1-5	-	15	CASSPRGTLSQPQHF	TGTGCCAGCTCACCCCGTGGGACCCTATCTCAGCCCCAGCATTTT